This T cell receptor (beta chain) was recovered during a study of cytomegalovirus exposure and HLA in healthy donors. CDR1 and CDR2 from the germline V gene are SNHLY and FYNNEI. CDR3 length: 15 residues. The ends lost 7 bases at V and 2 bases at J; junction bases unmatched: 7. The study ran its PCR with 60 Vbeta and 13 Jbeta primers. Clones were sequenced by immunoSEQ multiplex PCR, and TCRdb holds only the in-frame ones, with some missing. This table holds roughly 82,000 clones. The sequence came from a woman aged 55 to 70 in good health and CMV-seronegative. The gene calls are TRBV2 and TRBJ2-1; 8 bases match TRBD1. Material for sequencing was PBMCs. The CDR3 coding sequence is TGTGCCAGCATGAGGGGGACAGGTACCTACAATGAGCAGTTCTTC. Residues: CASMRGTGTYNEQFF.